This passage covers 11 T cell receptor beta chains from one sample sequenced in a study of shared clonotypes between healthy human individuals. Generated by immunoSEQ multiplex PCR, the TCRdb table keeps only in-frame clones and is missing some. Of over a million clones in the sample, around 95% are singletons; the top ten hold 0.95% to 1.5%. Sequenced: naive CD4+ T cells sorted from blood. Regarding subset: CD45RA+ positively selected. The receptors were gathered from a man aged 25 to 40 in good health.

The CDR3 region is CASSQEPGTSKGEQYF. The CDR3 DNA follows: TGCGCCAGCAGCCAAGAACCGGGAACGAGTAAAGGCGAGCAGTACTTC. The chain joins TRBV4-1 to TRBJ2-7; weak D call: TRBD2 (5 bases). The CDR3 contains 16 residues. The V gene lost 0 bases and the J gene lost 6 bases, with 18 bases spanning the gap. Germline V lookup: CDR1 MGHRA, CDR2 YSYEKL.

Notes on this clone: The sample has other DNA sequences that encode this CDR3 too. V and J are TRBV2 and TRBJ2-2; no firm D call. The CDR3 totals 13 residues. Germline V gives CDR1 SNHLY, CDR2 FYNNEI. Trimming stripped 3 bases from V and 4 bases from J, with 6 bases between. The CDR3 sequence is CASSEAPTGELFF. The CDR3 nucleotides read TGTGCCAGCAGTGAGGCACCCACCGGGGAGCTGTTTTTT.

V is TRBV30 and J is TRBJ2-3, with TRBD2 identical over 7 bases. CDR1 is GTSNPN and CDR2 is SVGIG in the germline V gene (reference sequence). CDR3 size: 15 residues. V gave up 1 base and J gave up 3 bases; unmatched junction bases: 7. The CDR3 bases are TGTGCCTGGAGTGGGACTAGTTTTACTACAGATACGCAGTATTTT. Translating it yields CAWSGTSFTTDTQYF.

This sequence joins TRBV4-1 and TRBJ1-5; 7 bases line up with TRBD1. Germline CDR1 MGHRA, CDR2 YSYEKL. CDR3 length equals 18 residues. Trimming removed 0 bases from V and 5 bases from J; junction bases left unmatched: 13. CDR3 amino acids: CASSQDVEGARADQPQHF. The CDR3 coding sequence is TGCGCCAGCAGCCAAGATGTGGAGGGGGCCCGAGCCGATCAGCCCCAGCATTTT.

The V gene is TRBV4-1, the J gene TRBJ1-3; TRBD1 agrees at 7 bases. CDR1 and CDR2 (germline): MGHRA, YSYEKL. Trimming took 3 bases from V and 0 from J; bases not matched to a gene: 5. CDR3 length: 16 residues. CDR3 coding DNA: TGCGCCAGCAGCCAGCCCCCAGGGGGCTCTGGAAACACCATATATTTT. This encodes CASSQPPGGSGNTIYF.

V usage is TRBV11-2 and J usage is TRBJ2-7, with a tentative D call TRBD1 (6 bases). Germline CDR1 is SGHAT and CDR2 is FQNNGV. The CDR3 is 16 amino acids. The V and J ends lost 4 bases and 2 bases respectively, with 18 bases between them. The CDR3 is CASSSNPRTATYEQYF. CDR3 coding DNA: TGTGCCAGCAGCTCCAACCCGCGGACAGCTACCTACGAGCAGTACTTC. Together with reference TRBV11-2 and TRBJ2-7, the CDR3 gives the full variable domain: EAGVAQSPRYKIIEKRQSVAFWCNPISGHATLYWYQQILGQGPKLLIQFQNNGVVDDSQLPKDRFSAERLKGVDSTLKIQPAKLEDSAVYLCASSSNPRTATYEQYFGPGTRLTVT.

The chain links TRBV19 to TRBJ1-1; unclear D gene. Germline CDR1 reads LNHDA; CDR2 reads SQIVND (reference sequence). CDR3 size: 14 residues. Trimming took 1 base from V and 1 from J, leaving 7 bases between them. CDR3 DNA: TGTGCCAGTAGTATAGCAGCCACGAACACTGAAGCTTTCTTT. This codes for CASSIAATNTEAFF.

The rearrangement joins TRBV28 to TRBJ1-1; the D gene is possibly TRBD1 (5 bases). This CDR3 comprises 13 residues. Germline values: CDR1 MDHEN, CDR2 SYDVKM. Trimming took 4 bases from V and 6 from J, leaving 12 bases between them. CDR3 sequence reads: CASSSGMGPEAFF. CDR3 DNA sequence: TGTGCCAGCAGTTCGGGGATGGGGCCTGAAGCTTTCTTT.

The V gene is TRBV10-3, the J gene TRBJ2-2; D might be TRBD2 (6 bases). Trimming cost V 3 bases and J 4 bases, with 15 bases left between them. Germline V CDR1 and CDR2: ENHRY, SYGVKD. The CDR3 length is 16 residues. The chain's CDR3 is CAISDGGRGVTGELFF. The CDR3 bases are TGTGCCATCAGTGACGGGGGAAGAGGGGTCACCGGGGAGCTGTTTTTT.

The gene calls are TRBV5-1 and TRBJ2-1, with D possibly being TRBD2 (6 bases). Germline-derived CDR1 and CDR2 are SGHRS and YFSETQ. There are 16 residues in the CDR3. The V end lost 1 base, the J end lost 8 bases, and 19 bases lay between the germline ends. The chain's CDR3 is CASSLSNFRRRDEQFF. DNA of the CDR3: TGCGCCAGCAGCTTGTCGAACTTCCGAAGGAGGGATGAGCAGTTCTTC. Drawing the rest from reference TRBV5-1 and TRBJ2-1, the complete variable domain is KAGVTQTPRYLIKTRGQQVTLSCSPISGHRSVSWYQQTPGQGLQFLFEYFSETQRNKGNFPGRFSGRQFSNSRSEMNVSTLELGDSALYLCASSLSNFRRRDEQFFGPGTRLTVL.

The gene calls are TRBV5-4 and TRBJ2-2; 9 nucleotides line up with TRBD2. Per the germline V gene, CDR1 is SGHNT and CDR2 is YYREEE (reference sequence). Trimming took 0 bases from V and 3 from J; bases not matched to a gene: 3. This CDR3 region has 16 residues. In DNA, the CDR3 is TGTGCCAGCAGCTTGGGTAGCGGGAGTTACACCGGGGAGCTGTTTTTT. It translates to CASSLGSGSYTGELFF.